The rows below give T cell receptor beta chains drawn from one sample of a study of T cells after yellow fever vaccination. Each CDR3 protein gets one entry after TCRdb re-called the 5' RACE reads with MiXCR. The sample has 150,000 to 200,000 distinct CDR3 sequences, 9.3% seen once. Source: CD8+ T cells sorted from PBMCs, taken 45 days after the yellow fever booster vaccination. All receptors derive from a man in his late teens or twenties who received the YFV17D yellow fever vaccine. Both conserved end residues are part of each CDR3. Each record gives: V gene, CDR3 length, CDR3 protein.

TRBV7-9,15,CASENPGAGTDTQYF
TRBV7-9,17,CASAPGGGTGSYNEQFF
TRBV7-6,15,CASSLGAGESYEQYF
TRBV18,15,CASSHRDHRPYEQYF
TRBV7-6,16,CASSLAQRGDWETQYF
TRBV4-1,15,CASSQSPGPGYEQYF
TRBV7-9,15,CASSLGGTLPYEQYF
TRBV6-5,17,CASSYSYPPSSNQPQHF
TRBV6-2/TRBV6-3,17,CASSYRRGRFSYNEQFF
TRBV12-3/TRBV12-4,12,CASTGSYTEAFF
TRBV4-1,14,CASSQGQGPGELFF
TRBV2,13,CASSGDWGTEAFF
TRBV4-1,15,CASSQEWSNPVEQYF
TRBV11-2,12,CASSLGWYEQYF
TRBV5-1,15,CASSLGFAGDPEAFF
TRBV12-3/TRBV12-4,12,CASSLDLYEQYF
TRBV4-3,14,CASSQDGGYNEQFF
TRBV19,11,CASSIGAGGFF
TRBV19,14,CASSMWRGFNEQFF
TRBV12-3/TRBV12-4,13,CASSFAGAHEQFF
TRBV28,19,CASSSLGHSVPPMNTEAFF
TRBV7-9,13,CASSVSGLEGYTF
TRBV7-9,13,CASSLNQGLEQYF
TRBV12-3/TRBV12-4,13,CASSWGQKNIQYF
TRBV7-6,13,CASSLEVSDTQYF
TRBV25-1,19,CASSPELPFPGTPQETQYF
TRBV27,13,CASSLGGPGELFF
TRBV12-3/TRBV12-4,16,CASSLGGQGAGYEAFF
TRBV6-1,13,CASSEDPSYEQYF
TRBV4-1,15,CASSHLTGDYEKLFF